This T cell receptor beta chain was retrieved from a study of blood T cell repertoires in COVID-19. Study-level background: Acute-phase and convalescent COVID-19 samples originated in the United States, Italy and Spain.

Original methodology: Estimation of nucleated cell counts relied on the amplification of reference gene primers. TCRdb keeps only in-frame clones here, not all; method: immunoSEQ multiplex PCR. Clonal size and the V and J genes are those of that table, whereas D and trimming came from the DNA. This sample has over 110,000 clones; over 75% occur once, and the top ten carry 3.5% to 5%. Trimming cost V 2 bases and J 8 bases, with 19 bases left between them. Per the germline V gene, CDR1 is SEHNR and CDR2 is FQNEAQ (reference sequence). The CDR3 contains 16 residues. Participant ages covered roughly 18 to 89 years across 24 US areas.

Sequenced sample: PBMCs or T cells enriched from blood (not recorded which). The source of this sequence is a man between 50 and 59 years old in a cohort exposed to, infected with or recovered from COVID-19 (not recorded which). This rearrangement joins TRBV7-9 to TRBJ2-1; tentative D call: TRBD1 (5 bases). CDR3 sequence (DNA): TGTGCCAGCAGCTTAAGGCAGGGTGGACGAGTCGATGAGCAGTTCTTC. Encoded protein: CASSLRQGGRVDEQFF.